Sequencing of this T cell receptor beta chain was carried out in a study of cytomegalovirus exposure and HLA in healthy donors. Study-level information: A later analysis reported the same platform for the roughly 120 validation repertoires and the roughly 700 first-cohort repertoires. Study-level points and caveats: Listed as cytomegalovirus-associated were 164 TCR beta chains. Most observed TCR sequences were rare, whereas some public TCRs were detected in many donors.

TCRdb keeps only in-frame clones here, not all; method: immunoSEQ multiplex PCR. The data contain under 250,000 clones, 75% to 95% of them singletons. The donors were members of the validation cohort comprising 120 subjects, separate from the roughly 650-subject first cohort. As for this clone: What it recognizes is unknown.

The CDR3 sequence is 16 residues long. Germline-derived CDR1 and CDR2 are SGHAT and FQNNGV. The V segment lost 5 bases and the J segment 10 bases; nucleotides outside the gene matches: 13. This chain uses TRBV11-2 with TRBJ2-1, with 11 bases fitting TRBD2. The source of this sequence is a woman under 30 in good health and CMV-seronegative. Sample: PBMCs. DNA of the CDR3: TGTGCCAGCAGCCCCCGGGTAGCGGGAGGGGTTGAGGAGCAGTTCTTC. This translates into CASSPRVAGGVEEQFF.